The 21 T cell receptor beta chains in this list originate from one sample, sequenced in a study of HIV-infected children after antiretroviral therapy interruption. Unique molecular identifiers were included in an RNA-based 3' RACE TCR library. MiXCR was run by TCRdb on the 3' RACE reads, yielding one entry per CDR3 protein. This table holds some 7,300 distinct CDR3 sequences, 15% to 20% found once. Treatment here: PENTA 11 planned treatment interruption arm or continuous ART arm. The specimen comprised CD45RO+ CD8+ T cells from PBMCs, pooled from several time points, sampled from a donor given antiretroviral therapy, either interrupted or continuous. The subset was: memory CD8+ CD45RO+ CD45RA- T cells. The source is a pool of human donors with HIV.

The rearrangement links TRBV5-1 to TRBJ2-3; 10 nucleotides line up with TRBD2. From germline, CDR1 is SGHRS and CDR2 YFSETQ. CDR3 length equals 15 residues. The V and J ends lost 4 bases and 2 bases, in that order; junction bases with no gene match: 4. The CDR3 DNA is TGCGCCAGCAGCGCGGGACTAGCGCCCACAGATACGCAGTATTTT. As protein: CASSAGLAPTDTQYF. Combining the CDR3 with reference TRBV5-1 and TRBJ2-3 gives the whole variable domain KAGVTQTPRYLIKTRGQQVTLSCSPISGHRSVSWYQQTPGQGLQFLFEYFSETQRNKGNFPGRFSGRQFSNSRSEMNVSTLELGDSALYLCASSAGLAPTDTQYFGPGTRLTVL.

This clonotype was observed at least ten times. The CDR3 here is CSARVLRREGPNEQFF. CDR3 nucleotides: TGCAGTGCTAGGGTCTTAAGGCGGGAGGGCCCCAATGAGCAGTTCTTC. The chain combines TRBV20-1 with TRBJ2-1, with 9 bases identical to TRBD2. V lost 3 bases to trimming and J lost 6 bases; unmatched junction nucleotides: 12. Per germline, CDR1 DFQATT and CDR2 SNEGSKA (reference sequence). The CDR3 has 16 residues.

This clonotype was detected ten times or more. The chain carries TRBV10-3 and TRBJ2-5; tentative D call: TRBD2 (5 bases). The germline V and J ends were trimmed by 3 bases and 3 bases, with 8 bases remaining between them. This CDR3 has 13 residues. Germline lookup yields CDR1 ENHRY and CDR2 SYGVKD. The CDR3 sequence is CAISEGGEETQYF. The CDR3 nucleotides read TGTGCCATCAGTGAAGGAGGCGAAGAGACCCAGTACTTC.

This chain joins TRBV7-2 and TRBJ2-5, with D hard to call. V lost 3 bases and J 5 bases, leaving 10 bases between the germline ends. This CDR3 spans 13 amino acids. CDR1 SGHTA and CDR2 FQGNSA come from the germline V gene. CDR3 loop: CASSFSLPETQYF. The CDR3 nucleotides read TGTGCCAGCAGCTTTTCCCTTCCGGAGACCCAGTACTTC.

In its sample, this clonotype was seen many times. The CDR3 sequence is CASSSGQITNEKLFF. The CDR3 bases are TGTGCCAGTAGTTCGGGACAGATAACTAATGAAAAACTGTTTTTT. The chain carries TRBV19 and TRBJ1-4; 7 positions match TRBD1. Trimming at V came to 5 bases and at J to 1 base, leaving 4 bases not matched to a gene. Looked up from germline, CDR1 is LNHDA and CDR2 is SQIVND (reference sequence). CDR3 length equals 15 residues.

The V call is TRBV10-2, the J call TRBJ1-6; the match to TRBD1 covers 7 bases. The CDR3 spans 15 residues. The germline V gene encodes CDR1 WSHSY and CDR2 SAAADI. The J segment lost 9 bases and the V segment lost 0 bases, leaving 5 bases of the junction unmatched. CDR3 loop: CASSESTGYASPLHF. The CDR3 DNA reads TGCGCCAGCAGTGAGTCGACAGGGTATGCTTCACCCCTCCACTTT.

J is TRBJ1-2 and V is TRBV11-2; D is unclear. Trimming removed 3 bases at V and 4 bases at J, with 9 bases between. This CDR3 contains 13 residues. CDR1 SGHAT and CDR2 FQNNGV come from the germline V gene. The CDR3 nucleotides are TGTGCCAGCAGCTTGGGAGTGAGCTATGGCTACACCTTC. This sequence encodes CASSLGVSYGYTF.

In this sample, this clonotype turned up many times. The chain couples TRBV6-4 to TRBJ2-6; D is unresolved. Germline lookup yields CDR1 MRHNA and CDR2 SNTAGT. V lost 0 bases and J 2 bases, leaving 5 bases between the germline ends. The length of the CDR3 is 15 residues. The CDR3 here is CASSDSHTGANVLTF. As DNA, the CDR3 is TGTGCCAGCAGTGACTCGCATACTGGGGCCAACGTCCTGACTTTC.

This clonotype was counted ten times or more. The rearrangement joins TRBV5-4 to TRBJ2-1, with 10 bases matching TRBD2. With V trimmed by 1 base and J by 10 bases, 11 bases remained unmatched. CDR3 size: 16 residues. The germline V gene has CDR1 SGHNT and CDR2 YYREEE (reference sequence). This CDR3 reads CASSLLGAGGPREQFF. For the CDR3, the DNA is TGTGCCAGCAGCTTGTTGGGAGCGGGGGGGCCGAGGGAGCAGTTCTTC.

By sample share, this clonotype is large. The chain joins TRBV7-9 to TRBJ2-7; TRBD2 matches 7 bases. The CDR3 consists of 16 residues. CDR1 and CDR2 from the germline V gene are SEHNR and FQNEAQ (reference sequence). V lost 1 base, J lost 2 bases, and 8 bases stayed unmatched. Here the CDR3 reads CASSLEAGRRPYEQYF. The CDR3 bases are TGTGCCAGCAGCTTAGAAGCGGGAAGGAGGCCCTACGAGCAGTACTTC. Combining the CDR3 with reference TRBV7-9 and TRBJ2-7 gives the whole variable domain DTGVSQNPRHKITKRGQNVTFRCDPISEHNRLYWYRQTLGQGPEFLTYFQNEAQLEKSRLLSDRFSAERPKGSFSTLEIQRTEQGDSAMYLCASSLEAGRRPYEQYFGPGTRLTVT.

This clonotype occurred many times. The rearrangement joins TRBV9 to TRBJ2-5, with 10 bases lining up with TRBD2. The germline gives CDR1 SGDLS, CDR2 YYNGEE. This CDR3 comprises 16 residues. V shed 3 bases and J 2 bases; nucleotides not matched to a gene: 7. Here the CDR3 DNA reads TGTGCCAGCAGCGGACGGACTAGCGGAGGACAAGAGACCCAGTACTTC. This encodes CASSGRTSGGQETQYF.

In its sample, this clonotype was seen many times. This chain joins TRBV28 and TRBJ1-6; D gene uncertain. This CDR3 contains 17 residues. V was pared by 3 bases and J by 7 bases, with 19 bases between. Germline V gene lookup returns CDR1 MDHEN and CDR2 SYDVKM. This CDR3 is CASSLMVGSSVNSPLHF. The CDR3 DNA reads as TGTGCCAGCAGTTTGATGGTAGGGTCCTCGGTAAATTCACCCCTCCACTTT.

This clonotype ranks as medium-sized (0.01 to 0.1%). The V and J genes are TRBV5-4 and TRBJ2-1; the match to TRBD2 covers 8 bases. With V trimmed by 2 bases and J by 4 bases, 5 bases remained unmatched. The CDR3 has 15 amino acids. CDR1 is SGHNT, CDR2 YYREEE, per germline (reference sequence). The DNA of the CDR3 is TGTGCCAGCAGCTTAAGGGCTAGCGGGTACAATGAGCAGTTCTTC. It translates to CASSLRASGYNEQFF.

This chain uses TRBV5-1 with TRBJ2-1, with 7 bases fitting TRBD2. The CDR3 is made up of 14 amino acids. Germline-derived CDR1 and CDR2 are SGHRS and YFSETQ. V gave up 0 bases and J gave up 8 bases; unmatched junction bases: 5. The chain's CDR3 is CASSLETSTDEQFF. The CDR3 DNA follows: TGCGCCAGCAGCTTGGAGACTAGCACGGATGAGCAGTTCTTC.

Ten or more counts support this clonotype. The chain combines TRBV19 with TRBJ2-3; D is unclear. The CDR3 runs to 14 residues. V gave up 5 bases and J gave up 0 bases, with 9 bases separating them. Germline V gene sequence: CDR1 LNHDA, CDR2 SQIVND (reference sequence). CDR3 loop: CASSLLISTDTQYF. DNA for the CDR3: TGTGCCAGTAGTCTCCTTATAAGCACAGATACGCAGTATTTT.

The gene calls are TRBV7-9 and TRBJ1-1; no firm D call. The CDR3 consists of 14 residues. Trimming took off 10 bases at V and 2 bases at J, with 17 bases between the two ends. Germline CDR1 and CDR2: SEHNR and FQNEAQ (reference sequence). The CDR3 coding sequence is TGTGCCACCCAAGGTCCTCCATTCAACACTGAAGCTTTCTTT. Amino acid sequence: CATQGPPFNTEAFF.

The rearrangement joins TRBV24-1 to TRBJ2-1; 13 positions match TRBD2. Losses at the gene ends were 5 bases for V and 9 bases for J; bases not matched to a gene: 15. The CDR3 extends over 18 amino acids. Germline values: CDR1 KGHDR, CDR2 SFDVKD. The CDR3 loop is CATSARLAGGFRYGEQFF. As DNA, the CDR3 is TGTGCCACCAGTGCCCGACTAGCGGGAGGTTTCCGGTACGGTGAGCAGTTCTTC.

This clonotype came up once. Written as DNA, the CDR3 is TGTGCCAGCAGCTGGAACAGGGCAAGCGCCGGGGAGCTGTTTTTT. Amino acids: CASSWNRASAGELFF. The V and J genes are TRBV11-2 and TRBJ2-2, with TRBD1 as a possible D gene (6 bases). The CDR3 extends over 15 amino acids. Germline V CDR1 and CDR2: SGHAT, FQNNGV. Trimming shortened V by 4 bases and J by 6 bases, and 15 bases separated the two germline ends.

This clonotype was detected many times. The CDR3 DNA sequence: TGTGCCAGCAGCTTGAGGAGGGGAAGGGCCTACGAGCAGTACTTC. Amino acids: CASSLRRGRAYEQYF. This rearrangement joins TRBV5-6 to TRBJ2-7; D is perhaps TRBD2 (6 bases). V was shortened by 1 base and J by 2 bases, with 13 bases between the two germline ends. CDR1 SGHDT and CDR2 YYEEEE come from the germline V gene. CDR3 length equals 15 residues. Full variable domain (outside the CDR3, taken from reference TRBV5-6 and TRBJ2-7): DAGVTQSPTHLIKTRGQQVTLRCSPKSGHDTVSWYQQALGQGPQFIFQYYEEEERQRGNFPDRFSGHQFPNYSSELNVNALLLGDSALYLCASSLRRGRAYEQYFGPGTRLTVT.

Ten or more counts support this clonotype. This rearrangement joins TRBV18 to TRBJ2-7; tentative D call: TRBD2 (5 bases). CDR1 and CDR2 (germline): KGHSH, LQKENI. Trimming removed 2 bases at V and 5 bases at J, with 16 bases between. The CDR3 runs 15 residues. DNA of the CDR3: TGTGCCAGCTCACCAACCGCGAGAGGGCCCGACGAGCAGTACTTC. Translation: CASSPTARGPDEQYF.

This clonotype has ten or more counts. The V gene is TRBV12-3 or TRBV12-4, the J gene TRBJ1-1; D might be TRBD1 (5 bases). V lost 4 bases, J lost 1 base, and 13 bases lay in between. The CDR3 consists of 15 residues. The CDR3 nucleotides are TGTGCCAGCAGTTCCAAGCCTCAGGGGAACACTGAAGCTTTCTTT. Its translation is CASSSKPQGNTEAFF.